This TCR beta chain originates from a study of cytomegalovirus exposure and HLA in healthy donors. Findings and caveats of the study: Later on, a genetic analysis was performed. It linked a missense variant in DCLRE1C with V- and J-gene trimming of TCR beta.

Unrecorded immune exposures were likely, despite nominal health at sampling. Trimming cost V 4 bases and J 3 bases; bases outside gene matches: 7. CDR3 length: 16 residues. CDR1 and CDR2 (germline): LNHDA, SQIVND (reference sequence). Amplification used 60 Vbeta primers and 13 Jbeta primers. Here immunoSEQ multiplex PCR was the method, and the copy in TCRdb shows in-frame clones only, minus some. Among fewer than 200,000 clones listed, approximately 80% were seen once. This clone showed up just a few times. Its antigen is not identified. The V call is TRBV19, the J call TRBJ1-4; TRBD1 matches 8 bases. Sequences were obtained from PBMCs. The TCR sequence derives from a woman aged 30 to 39 in good health and CMV-seropositive. CDR3 coding DNA: TGTGCCAGTAGTAGCCGGACAGGGAAAGCTAATGAAAAACTGTTTTTT. Translating it yields CASSSRTGKANEKLFF.